One T cell receptor beta chain is described in this entry. As yet, its antigen is unknown. The data originate from a study of cytomegalovirus exposure and HLA in healthy donors. Study observations and caveats: In most subjects, TCR beta sequences reportedly gave accurate predictions of HLA-A and HLA-B alleles.

The primer mix had 60 Vbeta and 13 Jbeta primers. TCRdb's copy holds only in-frame clones and misses some; the assay was immunoSEQ multiplex PCR. The table has roughly 190,000 clones, over 60% seen once; the top ten hold 1.1%. Regarding donors, all were healthy bone marrow donors. V gave up 5 bases and J gave up 7 bases, with 17 bases separating them. The CDR3 runs 15 residues. CDR1 MNHNS and CDR2 SASEGT come from the germline V gene. Sequences were obtained from PBMCs. The rearrangement links TRBV6-1 to TRBJ2-2; the D is unclear. The TCR comes from a woman between 40 and 55 years old in good health and CMV-seronegative. CDR3 residues: CASSFDLGVSGELFF. The CDR3 bases are TGTGCCAGCAGTTTTGATTTAGGAGTTAGCGGGGAGCTGTTTTTT.